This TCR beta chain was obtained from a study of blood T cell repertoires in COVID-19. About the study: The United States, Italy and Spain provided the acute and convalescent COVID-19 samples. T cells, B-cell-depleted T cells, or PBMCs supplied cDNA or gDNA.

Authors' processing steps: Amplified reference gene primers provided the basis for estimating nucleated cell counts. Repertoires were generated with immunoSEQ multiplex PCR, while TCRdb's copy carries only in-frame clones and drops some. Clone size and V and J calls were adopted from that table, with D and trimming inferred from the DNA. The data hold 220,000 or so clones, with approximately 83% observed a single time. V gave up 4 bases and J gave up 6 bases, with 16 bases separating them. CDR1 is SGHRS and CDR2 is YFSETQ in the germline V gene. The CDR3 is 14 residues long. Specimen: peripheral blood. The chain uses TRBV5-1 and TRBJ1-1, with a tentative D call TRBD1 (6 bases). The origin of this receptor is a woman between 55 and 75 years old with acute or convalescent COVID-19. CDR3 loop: CASSPGGLKPEAFF. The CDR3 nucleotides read TGCGCCAGCAGCCCGGGGGGCCTTAAGCCTGAAGCTTTCTTT.